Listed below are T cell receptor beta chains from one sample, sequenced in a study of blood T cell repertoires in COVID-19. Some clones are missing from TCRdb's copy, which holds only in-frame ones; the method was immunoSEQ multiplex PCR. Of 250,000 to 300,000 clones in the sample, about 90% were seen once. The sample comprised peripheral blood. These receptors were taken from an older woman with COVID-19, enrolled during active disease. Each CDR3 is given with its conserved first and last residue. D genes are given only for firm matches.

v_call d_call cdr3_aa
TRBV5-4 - CASSPGGRNTEAFF
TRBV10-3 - CAISERGSNEKLFF
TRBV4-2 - CASSQVRTNSPYEQYF
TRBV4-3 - CASSQDRLDSRAYQPQHF
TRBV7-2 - CASSPMKGLPQHF
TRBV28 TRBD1 CASSSQGTWGTEAFF
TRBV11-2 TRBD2 CASSLRISGTGDEQYF
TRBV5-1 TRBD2 CASSLFAGANEQYF
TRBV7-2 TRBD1 CASSPSGTERGEPQHF
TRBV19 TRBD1 CASSKGQSGYYGYTF
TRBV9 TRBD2 CASSSRLAGGPNEQFF
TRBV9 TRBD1 CASTRGGEIEAFF
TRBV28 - CASSSGQYGYTF
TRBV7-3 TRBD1 CASSFETGGSYNEQFF
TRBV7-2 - CASSVKPSNSGNTIYF
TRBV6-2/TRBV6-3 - CASSYLAYHQPQHF
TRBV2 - CASSEVRDRLVVQYF
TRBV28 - CALTRGANTEAFF
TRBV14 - CASSQATGPLYGYTF
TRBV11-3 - CASSLSGELFF
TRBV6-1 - CASSESTTYEQYF
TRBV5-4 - CASSLEGASAAWTQYF
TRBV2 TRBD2 CASSEGLAGRNEQFF
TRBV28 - CASSLGRAGNTIYF
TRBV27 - CASSLSLRGGYGYTF
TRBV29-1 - CSVDLQAGAEAFF
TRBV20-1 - CSASNGPGQPQHF
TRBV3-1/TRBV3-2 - CASSQDYRSQETQYF
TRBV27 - CASSFAEARREQYF
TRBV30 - CAWTRDVFNEQFF
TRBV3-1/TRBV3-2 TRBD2 CASSQASGGSYEQYF
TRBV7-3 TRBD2 CASSLTAGAGYEQYF
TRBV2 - CASSRQNEQYF
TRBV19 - CASSIREPGANVLTF
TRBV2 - CASSDRQETQYF
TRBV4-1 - CASSQDSSGTGYTF
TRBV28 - CASTVLTAPLHF
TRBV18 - CASSRAVNEKLFF
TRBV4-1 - CASSQTAVRGVNTIYF
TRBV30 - CAWSKGKAFF
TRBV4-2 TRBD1 CASSQEGTGISNQPQHF
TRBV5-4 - CASTRDTLNYGYTF
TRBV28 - CASSSKIEGYTF
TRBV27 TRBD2 CASTVSGSDYEQYF
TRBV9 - CASSVVILASYNEQFF
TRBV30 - CAWRPRVFSGNTIYF
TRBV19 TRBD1 CASTNMTGANTEAFF
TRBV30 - CAWTPGETQYF
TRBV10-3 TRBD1 CAITGTGLGYGYTF
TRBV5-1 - CASSTRLNTEAFF
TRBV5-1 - CASSATLEAANSPLHF
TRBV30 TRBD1 CAWRSQGAETQYF
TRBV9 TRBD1 CASSVFPTGEETQYF
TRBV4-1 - CASSQDSRGAYNEQFF
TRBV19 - CASSTQGSSGYSPLHF
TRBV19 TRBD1 CASSVTGGQSPLHF
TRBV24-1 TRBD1 CATSGGQGSGYTF